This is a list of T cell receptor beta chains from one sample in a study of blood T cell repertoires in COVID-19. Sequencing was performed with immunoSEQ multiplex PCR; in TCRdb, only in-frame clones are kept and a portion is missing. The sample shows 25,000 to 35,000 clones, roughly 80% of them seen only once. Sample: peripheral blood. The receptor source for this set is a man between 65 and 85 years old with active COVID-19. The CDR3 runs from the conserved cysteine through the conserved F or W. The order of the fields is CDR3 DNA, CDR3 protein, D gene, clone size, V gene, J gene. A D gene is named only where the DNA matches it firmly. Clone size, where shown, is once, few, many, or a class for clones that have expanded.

TGTGCCAGCAGCTCAGAGAGTTACGGCGGGCAGTATTTT	CASSSESYGGQYF	NA	NA	TRBV7-2	TRBJ2-3
TGTGCCAGCAGCGGACAGGGAGCCTACGAGCAGTACTTC	CASSGQGAYEQYF	TRBD1	many	TRBV9	TRBJ2-7
TGTGCCAGCTCACTACTGACTAGCGGGAGGGCTAGGCGACCTTACAATGAGCAGTTCTTC	CASSLLTSGRARRPYNEQFF	TRBD2	NA	TRBV18	TRBJ2-1
TGTGCCAGCAGTTCGGCCGCGGGCCGGGGGTACAATGAGCAGTTCTTC	CASSSAAGRGYNEQFF	NA	NA	TRBV28	TRBJ2-1
TGTGCCAGCAGCTTAGGGGCACAGGGAGCAGAGACCCAGTACTTC	CASSLGAQGAETQYF	NA	NA	TRBV11-3	TRBJ2-5
TGTGCCAGCAGTTACGAACAGGGAACTGAAGCTTTCTTT	CASSYEQGTEAFF	NA	few	TRBV27	TRBJ1-1
TGTGCCAGCGCGGACATAACCTACGAGCAGTACTTC	CASADITYEQYF	NA	NA	TRBV2	TRBJ2-7
TGTGCCAGCAGCTTACTGGCTGAAGGGGAGCTGTTTTTT	CASSLLAEGELFF	NA	NA	TRBV7-9	TRBJ2-2
TGTGCCAGCAGCGCAGGGACTAGCGGGGGCACCGGGGAGCTGTTTTTT	CASSAGTSGGTGELFF	TRBD2	NA	TRBV9	TRBJ2-2
TGTGCCAGCAGCCCCGGGACAGGGGTAATCCCGACCTACGAGCAGTACTTC	CASSPGTGVIPTYEQYF	TRBD1	NA	TRBV7-9	TRBJ2-7
TGCGCCAGCAGACCCGGACAGGGGTCCACTGAAGCTTTCTTT	CASRPGQGSTEAFF	TRBD1	NA	TRBV5-1	TRBJ1-1
TGTGCCAGCTCACTCCGGACAGGCTTGGAAAAACTGTTTTTT	CASSLRTGLEKLFF	TRBD1	once	TRBV18	TRBJ1-4
TGTGCCACCAGTGACCCCGGGACTAGCGGGCTCCTGGGGAATGAGCAGTTCTTC	CATSDPGTSGLLGNEQFF	TRBD2	NA	TRBV24-1	TRBJ2-1
TGCGCCAGCAGCGTGGACAGGCGTAATAATTCACCCCTCCACTTT	CASSVDRRNNSPLHF	TRBD1	NA	TRBV5-1	TRBJ1-6
TGTGCCAGTAGTCCAGGGGCCACCTATGGCTACACCTTC	CASSPGATYGYTF	NA	once	TRBV19	TRBJ1-2
TGTGCCAGTAGGAGTACGGGGGAAGACTCCTACAATGAGCAGTTCTTC	CASRSTGEDSYNEQFF	NA	NA	TRBV19	TRBJ2-1
TGTGCCAGCTCAAATCCGGGACTAGCCTCGTATGAGCAGTTCTTC	CASSNPGLASYEQFF	TRBD2	once	TRBV6-5	TRBJ2-1
TGTGCCAGCAGCTTAGTTCTCCAGGGGCTAGGTTCACCCCTCCACTTT	CASSLVLQGLGSPLHF	NA	NA	TRBV7-8	TRBJ1-6
TGTGCAAGTCGCCGCGCAGGGTGTGGCTACACCTTC	CASRRAGCGYTF	NA	few	TRBV12-2	TRBJ1-2
TGTGCCAGCAGTAGTCTGGCGGGGGGCTACACCTTC	CASSSLAGGYTF	NA	NA	TRBV25-1	TRBJ1-2
TGTGCCAGCACGACAGGGGGTCGCTATTCACCCCTCCACTTT	CASTTGGRYSPLHF	TRBD1	NA	TRBV19	TRBJ1-6
TGTGCCAGCAGTGTGACTAGCGGTAAAGAGACCCAGTACTTC	CASSVTSGKETQYF	TRBD2	NA	TRBV2	TRBJ2-5
TGTGCCCTCGAGGACTCCTACGAGCAGTACTTC	CALEDSYEQYF	NA	NA	TRBV11-3	TRBJ2-7
TGTGCCAGCTCACTCTCCGGGGACATACAGGGGGAGCAGTACTTC	CASSLSGDIQGEQYF	TRBD1	NA	TRBV18	TRBJ2-7
TGTGCCACTAAGAACAGTCGGACCGGGGAGCTGTTTTTT	CATKNSRTGELFF	NA	NA	TRBV19	TRBJ2-2
TGTGCCAGCAGTCCTGATAGGGGTAGTGGAAACACCATATATTTT	CASSPDRGSGNTIYF	NA	NA	TRBV6-5	TRBJ1-3
TGTGCCAGTAGTAATCCCCCGGGGTTTGATGGCTACACCTTC	CASSNPPGFDGYTF	NA	NA	TRBV19	TRBJ1-2
TGTGCCAGCCACAGGGGAGTGTATGCTGAAGCTTTCTTT	CASHRGVYAEAFF	TRBD1	NA	TRBV28	TRBJ1-1
TGCAGCGTTGGAGAGGCCAGGGAGACCCAGTACTTC	CSVGEARETQYF	NA	NA	TRBV29-1	TRBJ2-5
TGTGCCAGCAGCGCCCTAGCGTGGGAGGTTAATGAGCAGTTCTTC	CASSALAWEVNEQFF	NA	NA	TRBV11-2	TRBJ2-1
TGTGCCAGCAGCCCAGGGGTCAGCCTTGAAGCTTTCTTT	CASSPGVSLEAFF	NA	NA	TRBV5-4	TRBJ1-1
TGTGCCAGCAGCTCCTGGGCTGGCTCTGGAAACACCATATATTTT	CASSSWAGSGNTIYF	NA	NA	TRBV5-4	TRBJ1-3
TGTGCCAGCAGCTCCCGGGACAGGTCCTCCTACGAGCAGTACTTC	CASSSRDRSSYEQYF	TRBD1	NA	TRBV11-2	TRBJ2-7
TGTGCCAGCAGACTCCTTCCGGGACAGAGGAGCACAGATACGCAGTATTTT	CASRLLPGQRSTDTQYF	TRBD1	NA	TRBV27	TRBJ2-3
TGTGCCAGCAGCTTAGTCTCGTGGCTAGCCACCAATGAGCAGTTCTTC	CASSLVSWLATNEQFF	NA	NA	TRBV11-2	TRBJ2-1
TGCGCCAGCAGCCAAGGAATAGCGGGGGGGCCGGATACGCAGTATTTT	CASSQGIAGGPDTQYF	TRBD2	NA	TRBV4-1	TRBJ2-3
TGTGCCAGCTCCACGGGGAGGGCCGGCACCGGGGAGCTGTTTTTT	CASSTGRAGTGELFF	TRBD2	NA	TRBV18	TRBJ2-2
TGTGCCAGCAGCCTGGGCACAGGGGGGATCCAAGAGACCCAGTACTTC	CASSLGTGGIQETQYF	TRBD1	NA	TRBV5-8	TRBJ2-5
TGCGCCAGCAGTCCACAGGGGAACTCCTACAATGAGCAGTTCTTC	CASSPQGNSYNEQFF	TRBD1	NA	TRBV5-1	TRBJ2-1
TGTGCCAGCACTTCCTCCGGGGGGAACTCCTACGAGCAGTACTTC	CASTSSGGNSYEQYF	TRBD2	NA	TRBV27	TRBJ2-7
TGTGCCAGCAGTAGGACAGGGTATGACAATGAGCAGTTCTTC	CASSRTGYDNEQFF	TRBD1	NA	TRBV6-4	TRBJ2-1
TGTGCCAGCACCGGCGGAGAATCCTATAATTCACCCCTCCACTTT	CASTGGESYNSPLHF	NA	NA	TRBV6-5	TRBJ1-6
TGTGCCAGTAGTATTGGAGACAGCATCTATGGCTACACCTTC	CASSIGDSIYGYTF	NA	NA	TRBV19	TRBJ1-2
TGCGCCAGCAGCCCCGGACTAGCGGGGAGGTACATTCAGTACTTC	CASSPGLAGRYIQYF	TRBD2	NA	TRBV5-1	TRBJ2-4
TGCGCCAGCTCCCGGGGCTCGGAGGGGTCACCCCTCCACTTT	CASSRGSEGSPLHF	NA	NA	TRBV10-2	TRBJ1-6
TGTGCCAGCTCAGAGACTCGGGACAAGAACACTGAAGCTTTCTTT	CASSETRDKNTEAFF	NA	NA	TRBV18	TRBJ1-1